One and the same sample provided the 30 T cell receptor beta chains below, sequenced in a study of Tregs in tolerant kidney transplant recipients. Assay used: immunoSEQ multiplex PCR; TCRdb lists only in-frame clones, some missing. The table lists 20,000 to 25,000 clones, around 85% of them singletons. Mixed chimerism was transient after nonmyeloablative marrow transplants from related graft donors. Here the sequenced sample was CD8+ T cells from blood (PBMCs), taken 6 months after the transplant. The origin of the receptors is a human patient who received a combined kidney and bone marrow transplant. Some T cells may be transferred from the graft donor.

The chain joins TRBV27 to TRBJ2-4, with TRBD1 matching over 7 bases. Trimming at V came to 4 bases and at J to 0 bases, leaving 9 bases not matched to a gene. CDR1 MNHEY and CDR2 SMNVEV come from the germline V gene (reference sequence). The CDR3 is 17 amino acids. The chain's CDR3 is CASSSGDSFLAKNIQYF. CDR3 bases: TGTGCCAGCAGTTCCGGGGACAGTTTTCTAGCCAAAAACATTCAGTACTTC.

This chain links TRBV12-5 with TRBJ2-7; TRBD1 is a possible D gene (7 bases). The CDR3 loop spans 14 amino acids. The germline V gene encodes CDR1 LGHNT and CDR2 FRNRAP. Trimming removed 1 base at V and 1 base at J, with 8 bases between. The CDR3 nucleotides read TGTGCTAGTGGTTTGGCAGGGGGGTCCTACGAGCAGTACTTC. Translated: CASGLAGGSYEQYF.

V gene TRBV30 combines with J gene TRBJ2-1; 10 bases map to TRBD2. After removal of 0 bases from V and 8 bases from J, the junction contained 7 bases not matched to a gene. This CDR3 has 15 amino acids. The germline V gene encodes CDR1 GTSNPN and CDR2 SVGIG (reference sequence). CDR3 in DNA: TGTGCCTGGAGTGTAGGGACTAGCGCCCTGGATGAGCAGTTCTTC. Its translation is CAWSVGTSALDEQFF.

V usage is TRBV2 and J usage is TRBJ2-7, with 11 bases fitting TRBD2. The ends lost 4 bases at V and 3 bases at J; junction bases unmatched: 8. This CDR3 comprises 16 residues. CDR1 is SNHLY, CDR2 FYNNEI, per germline. The CDR3 DNA is TGTGCCAGCAGTGGAGAGACTAGCGGGACCTACTACGAGCAGTACTTC. It specifies CASSGETSGTYYEQYF.

The chain is built from TRBV4-3 and TRBJ1-2; 9 bases are shared with TRBD1. The CDR3 sequence is 17 residues long. Germline lookup yields CDR1 LGHNA and CDR2 YSLEER. Trimming removed 0 bases from V and 4 bases from J; junction bases left unmatched: 9. The CDR3 DNA sequence: TGCGCCAGCAGCCAAGATCGGGGGGGACAGGGCCCCTATGGCTACACCTTC. It encodes CASSQDRGGQGPYGYTF.

V and J are TRBV9 and TRBJ2-7; possible D gene TRBD2, 5 bases. The germline CDR1 and CDR2 sequences are SGDLS and YYNGEE. V was cut by 0 bases and J by 3 bases, with 10 bases left in between. The CDR3 spans 14 residues. CDR3 sequence (DNA): TGTGCCAGCAGCGTAGCTTCTGAGGGCTACGAGCAGTACTTC. Encoded protein: CASSVASEGYEQYF.

DNA for the CDR3: TGCGCCAGCAGCTTGGGTCTTACAGATACGCAGTATTTT. Amino acids: CASSLGLTDTQYF. V gene TRBV5-1 combines with J gene TRBJ2-3; D gene unclear. Germline V gives CDR1 SGHRS, CDR2 YFSETQ. CDR3 length: 13 residues. The V end lost 0 bases, the J end lost 3 bases, and 5 bases lay between the germline ends.

This chain connects TRBV4-1 to TRBJ1-3, with D uncertain. Germline V CDR1 and CDR2: MGHRA, YSYEKL. Trimming removed 3 bases at V and 0 bases at J, with 6 bases between. This CDR3 has 14 amino acids. CDR3 residues: CASSHLISGNTIYF. Written as DNA, the CDR3 is TGCGCCAGCAGCCACCTAATCTCTGGAAACACCATATATTTT.

In its sample, this clone was seen a few times. This CDR3 is also generated by other DNA sequences in the sample. This sequence joins TRBV5-8 and TRBJ2-1; tentatively, D is TRBD2 (6 bases). Germline values: CDR1 SGHTS, CDR2 YDEGEE. With 0 bases removed from V and 4 bases from J, the gap between germline ends came to 8 bases. The CDR3 spans 14 residues. CDR3 in amino acids: CASSLELAYNEQFF. For the CDR3, the DNA is TGTGCCAGCAGCTTGGAGCTAGCGTACAATGAGCAGTTCTTC. The entire variable domain, with the rest obtained from reference TRBV5-8 and TRBJ2-1, is as follows: EAGVTQSPTHLIKTRGQQATLRCSPISGHTSVYWYQQALGLGLQFLLWYDEGEERNRGNFPPRFSGRQFPNYSSELNVNALELEDSALYLCASSLELAYNEQFFGPGTRLTVL.

The DNA for the CDR3 is TGTGCCAGCAGTTTCCAGGGCATTCTCTCCTACAATGAGCAGTTCTTC. Encoded protein: CASSFQGILSYNEQFF. The rearrangement uses TRBV27 and TRBJ2-1, with D perhaps TRBD1 (5 bases). Looked up from germline, CDR1 is MNHEY and CDR2 is SMNVEV (reference sequence). Trimming stripped 3 bases from V and 0 bases from J, with 12 bases between. The CDR3 sequence is 16 residues long.

The chain combines TRBV30 with TRBJ2-7; a weak D match, TRBD1 (6 bases). V was cut by 6 bases and J by 0 bases, with 15 bases left in between. This CDR3 has 14 amino acids. Per the germline V gene, CDR1 is GTSNPN and CDR2 is SVGIG (reference sequence). CDR3 DNA: TGTGCCTGCACGGGGACACCTCGCTCCTACGAGCAGTACTTC. This translates into CACTGTPRSYEQYF.

This clone was recorded a few times. The V gene is TRBV4-2, the J gene TRBJ2-3; TRBD2 aligns across 11 bases. Germline V CDR1 and CDR2: LGHNA, YNFKEQ. Losses at the gene ends were 0 bases for V and 4 bases for J; bases not matched to a gene: 3. The CDR3 is made up of 16 amino acids. The CDR3 coding sequence is TGTGCCAGCAGCCAAGATGGTAGCGGGGGGGCAGATACGCAGTATTTT. Amino acids: CASSQDGSGGADTQYF.

This clone was seen more than once but under ten times. The rearrangement uses TRBV4-2 and TRBJ2-3; 7 positions match TRBD2. J was trimmed by 3 bases and V by 1 base; bases with no gene match: 7. CDR1 LGHNA and CDR2 YNFKEQ come from the germline V gene. The CDR3 totals 16 residues. The CDR3 loop reads CASSQAALAETDTQYF. The CDR3, as DNA: TGTGCCAGCAGCCAAGCGGCTCTAGCGGAGACAGATACGCAGTATTTT.

The chain recombines TRBV27 with TRBJ1-2; 9 bases map to TRBD1. V dropped 4 bases and J dropped 5; count of bases not matched to a gene: 5. The CDR3 totals 14 residues. CDR1 MNHEY and CDR2 SMNVEV come from the germline V gene (reference sequence). The CDR3 region is CASSSGGQGYGYTF. CDR3 DNA sequence: TGTGCCAGCAGTTCGGGGGGACAGGGATATGGCTACACCTTC.

This clone appeared a few times. The chain joins TRBV6-6 to TRBJ1-2; 8 positions match TRBD1. The CDR3 is made up of 15 amino acids. Germline CDR1 is MNHNY and CDR2 is SVGAGI (reference sequence). V shed 2 bases, J shed 4 bases, and the junction held 6 bases outside the gene matches. CDR3 nucleotide sequence: TGTGCCAGCAGTTACAATGGACAGGGTTTCTATGGCTACACCTTC. Translating gives CASSYNGQGFYGYTF.

V and J are TRBV5-1 and TRBJ2-5; weak D call: TRBD2 (6 bases). Germline-derived CDR1 and CDR2 are SGHRS and YFSETQ. V dropped 5 bases and J dropped 4 bases, with 9 bases sitting between them. This CDR3 region has 12 residues. CDR3 residues: CASRGGGETQYF. For the CDR3, the DNA is TGCGCCAGCAGGGGGGGTGGAGAGACCCAGTACTTC.

This chain uses TRBV4-1 with TRBJ2-2; 11 nucleotides line up with TRBD1. CDR1 and CDR2 (germline): MGHRA, YSYEKL. There are 20 residues in the CDR3. Unmatched junction bases numbered 15, after V lost 3 bases and J lost 3 bases. DNA for the CDR3: TGCGCCAGCAGCCACCCAAGAAAGGGACAGGGGGGAACGGACACCGGGGAGCTGTTTTTT. Its translation is CASSHPRKGQGGTDTGELFF.

The chain joins TRBV5-1 to TRBJ2-1, with D unresolved. The CDR3 totals 14 residues. Trimming took off 0 bases at V and 8 bases at J, with 12 bases between the two ends. CDR1 and CDR2 from the germline V gene are SGHRS and YFSETQ. Here the CDR3 DNA reads TGCGCCAGCAGCTTGGAGTTGATCCAGGATGAGCAGTTCTTC. It is translated as CASSLELIQDEQFF.

Turning to this clone: The sample holds other DNA sequences that translate to the same CDR3. V usage is TRBV27 and J usage is TRBJ2-7, with 10 bases fitting TRBD2. The V gene's germline CDR1 is MNHEY and CDR2 SMNVEV (reference sequence). The length of the CDR3 is 12 residues. With V trimmed by 6 bases and J by 5 bases, 1 base remained unmatched. The CDR3 DNA is TGTGCCAGCAGCCTAGCGGGGGACGAGCAGTACTTC. Translated, it gives CASSLAGDEQYF.

This chain links TRBV5-1 with TRBJ2-1; tentative D call: TRBD1 (6 bases). The CDR3 is 15 amino acids. Looked up from germline, CDR1 is SGHRS and CDR2 is YFSETQ. V was clipped by 2 bases and J by 6 bases, with 15 bases between them. In nucleotides, the CDR3 is TGCGCCAGCAGCTTTTCCAACAGGGCAGGCAATGAGCAGTTCTTC. It is translated as CASSFSNRAGNEQFF.

V usage is TRBV7-6 and J usage is TRBJ2-1; TRBD2 aligns across 13 bases. Per the germline V gene, CDR1 is SGHVS and CDR2 is FNYEAQ. Unmatched junction bases numbered 7, after V lost 3 bases and J lost 5 bases. The CDR3 runs 17 residues. CDR3 DNA sequence: TGTGCCAGCAGCTTGGCAGGACTAGCGGGAGTCCACAATGAGCAGTTCTTC. Translated, it gives CASSLAGLAGVHNEQFF.

V and J are TRBV29-1 and TRBJ2-3, with a possible D match to TRBD1 (6 bases). The V gene's germline CDR1 is SQVTM and CDR2 ANQGSEA. V gave up 6 bases and J gave up 5 bases, with 9 bases separating them. The CDR3 has 11 residues. CDR3 in amino acids: CSVPRGDTQYF. In DNA form, the CDR3 reads TGCAGCGTCCCCAGGGGAGATACGCAGTATTTT.

Relative to its sample, this clone is medium-sized. Other nucleotide sequences in the sample specify the same CDR3. This chain joins TRBV13 and TRBJ1-6, with 8 bases matching TRBD1. The CDR3 is 15 amino acids. CDR1 and CDR2 (germline): PRHDT, FYEKMQ (reference sequence). V shed 0 bases, J shed 7 bases, and the junction held 2 bases outside the gene matches. The CDR3 DNA follows: TGTGCCAGCAGCTTAGGGGACAGGGACAATTCACCCCTCCACTTT. This translates into CASSLGDRDNSPLHF. The full variable domain, its missing parts supplied by reference TRBV13 and TRBJ1-6, is AAGVIQSPRHLIKEKRETATLKCYPIPRHDTVYWYQQGPGQDPQFLISFYEKMQSDKGSIPDRFSAQQFSDYHSELNMSSLELGDSALYFCASSLGDRDNSPLHFGNGTRLTVT.

The rearrangement joins TRBV4-1 to TRBJ2-1, with TRBD2 as a possible D gene (5 bases). From germline, CDR1 is MGHRA and CDR2 YSYEKL. Trimming cost V 4 bases and J 13 bases, with 11 bases left between them. CDR3 length: 11 residues. The CDR3 DNA reads as TGCGCCAGCAGCCCGGGGTACGCCCAGTTCTTC. Amino acids: CASSPGYAQFF.

As to this clone: A read error may produce the germline difference seen at one junction end. This rearrangement joins TRBV6-6 to TRBJ1-4, with 7 positions matching TRBD1. The germline gives CDR1 MNHNY, CDR2 SVGAGI (reference sequence). This CDR3 contains 14 residues. Here the CDR3 reads CASSSRQGRRKTVF. CDR3 nucleotide sequence: TGTGCCAGCAGTTCAAGACAGGGTCGGCGAAAAACTGTTTTT.

The rearrangement links TRBV6-5 to TRBJ2-1; perhaps TRBD1 as D (5 bases). Germline lookup yields CDR1 MNHEY and CDR2 SVGAGI. V was trimmed by 2 bases and J by 3 bases, leaving 14 bases between them. CDR3 length equals 16 residues. The CDR3 region is CASSYAPGSVYNEQFF. For the CDR3, the DNA is TGTGCCAGCAGTTACGCTCCAGGGTCGGTCTACAATGAGCAGTTCTTC.

V usage is TRBV19 and J usage is TRBJ1-5; 10 bases fit TRBD1. This CDR3 is built from 16 residues. From germline, CDR1 is LNHDA and CDR2 SQIVND (reference sequence). After removal of 4 bases from V and 4 bases from J, the junction contained 7 bases not matched to a gene. The DNA for the CDR3 is TGTGCCAGTAGTACTTACCTGGGACAGGGGAATCAGCCCCAGCATTTT. As protein: CASSTYLGQGNQPQHF. Full variable domain (missing parts from reference TRBV19 and TRBJ1-5): DGGITQSPKYLFRKEGQNVTLSCEQNLNHDAMYWYRQDPGQGLRLIYYSQIVNDFQKGDIAEGYSVSREKKESFPLTVTSAQKNPTAFYLCASSTYLGQGNQPQHFGDGTRLSIL.

This clone was detected a few times. The chain couples TRBV6-1 to TRBJ2-7, with D hard to call. CDR1 is MNHNS and CDR2 is SASEGT in the germline V gene. CDR3 length: 15 residues. V lost 1 base, J lost 3 bases, and 13 bases lay in between. The CDR3 loop is CASSEELGTYYEQYF. CDR3 nucleotides: TGTGCCAGCAGTGAAGAATTGGGCACCTACTACGAGCAGTACTTC.

The chain couples TRBV7-8 to TRBJ1-5; 9 nucleotides agree with TRBD1. The CDR3 consists of 18 residues. Germline V gene lookup returns CDR1 SGHVS and CDR2 FQNEAQ. J gave up 4 bases and V 5 bases, and 15 bases lay outside the gene matches. The CDR3 reads CASSVRDRVEGSNQPQHF. The CDR3 nucleotides read TGTGCCAGCAGCGTCCGGGACAGGGTGGAGGGATCGAATCAGCCCCAGCATTTT.

The chain uses TRBV4-1 and TRBJ1-1; 10 positions match TRBD1. This CDR3 spans 18 amino acids. The ends lost 1 base at V and 3 bases at J; junction bases unmatched: 11. Germline V lookup: CDR1 MGHRA, CDR2 YSYEKL. The DNA of the CDR3 is TGCGCCAGCAGCCAAGCACCGACAGGGGGCAAGTCGGACACTGAAGCTTTCTTT. It is translated as CASSQAPTGGKSDTEAFF.